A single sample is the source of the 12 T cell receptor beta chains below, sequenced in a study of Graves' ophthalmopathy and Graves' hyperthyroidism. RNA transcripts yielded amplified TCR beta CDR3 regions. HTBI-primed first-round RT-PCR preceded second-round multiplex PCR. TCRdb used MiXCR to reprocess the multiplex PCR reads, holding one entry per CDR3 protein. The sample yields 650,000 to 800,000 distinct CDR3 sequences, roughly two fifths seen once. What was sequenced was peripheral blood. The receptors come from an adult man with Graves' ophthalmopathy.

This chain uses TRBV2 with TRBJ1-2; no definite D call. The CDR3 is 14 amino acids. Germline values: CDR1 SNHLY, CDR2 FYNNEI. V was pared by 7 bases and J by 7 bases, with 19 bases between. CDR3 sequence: CASTSLGRLGGYTF. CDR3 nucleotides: TGTGCCAGCACGAGTCTTGGCAGGCTTGGTGGCTACACCTTC.

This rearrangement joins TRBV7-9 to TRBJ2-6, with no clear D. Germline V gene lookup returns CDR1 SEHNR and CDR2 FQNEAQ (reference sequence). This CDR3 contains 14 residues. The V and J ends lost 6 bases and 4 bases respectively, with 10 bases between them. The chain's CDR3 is CASRFYTGANVLTF. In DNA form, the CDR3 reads TGTGCCAGCAGATTCTATACCGGGGCCAACGTCCTGACTTTC.

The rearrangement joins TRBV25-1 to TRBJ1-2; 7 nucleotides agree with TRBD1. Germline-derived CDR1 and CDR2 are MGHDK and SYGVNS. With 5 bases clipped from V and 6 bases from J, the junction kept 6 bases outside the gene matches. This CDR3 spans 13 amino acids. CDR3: CASSKTGKDGYTF. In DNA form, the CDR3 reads TGTGCCAGCAGTAAGACAGGGAAGGATGGCTACACCTTC.

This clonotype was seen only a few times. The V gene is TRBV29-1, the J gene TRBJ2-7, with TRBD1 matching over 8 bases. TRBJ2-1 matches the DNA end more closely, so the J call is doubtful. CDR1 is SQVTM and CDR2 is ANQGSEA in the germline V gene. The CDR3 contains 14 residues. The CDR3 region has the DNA TGCAGCGTTGAAGATCGGACAGGGCGGAATGAGCAGTTCTTC. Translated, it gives CSVEDRTGRNEQFF.

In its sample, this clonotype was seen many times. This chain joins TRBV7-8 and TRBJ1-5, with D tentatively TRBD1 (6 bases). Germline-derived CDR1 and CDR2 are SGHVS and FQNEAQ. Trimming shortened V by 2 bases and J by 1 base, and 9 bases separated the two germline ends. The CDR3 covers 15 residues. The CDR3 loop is CASSLNQGSNQPQHF. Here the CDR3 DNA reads TGTGCCAGCAGCTTAAACCAGGGGAGCAATCAGCCCCAGCATTTT.

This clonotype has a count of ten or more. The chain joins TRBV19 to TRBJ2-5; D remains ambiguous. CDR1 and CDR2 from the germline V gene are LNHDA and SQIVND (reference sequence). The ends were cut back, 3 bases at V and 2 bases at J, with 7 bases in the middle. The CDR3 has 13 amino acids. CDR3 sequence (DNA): TGTGCCAGTAGTATGTCACAGCAAGAGACCCAGTACTTC. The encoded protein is CASSMSQQETQYF.

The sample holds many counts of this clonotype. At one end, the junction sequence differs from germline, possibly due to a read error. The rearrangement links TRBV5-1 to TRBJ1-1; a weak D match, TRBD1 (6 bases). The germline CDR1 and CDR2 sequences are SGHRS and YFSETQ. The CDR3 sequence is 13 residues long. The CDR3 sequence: CASSLGQGSEAFF. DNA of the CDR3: TGTGCCAGCAGCTTAGGTCAGGGGTCGGAAGCTTTCTTT. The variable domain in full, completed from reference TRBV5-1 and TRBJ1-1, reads KAGVTQTPRYLIKTRGQQVTLSCSPISGHRSVSWYQQTPGQGLQFLFEYFSETQRNKGNFPGRFSGRQFSNSRSEMNVSTLELGDSALYLCASSLGQGSEAFFGQGTRLTVV.

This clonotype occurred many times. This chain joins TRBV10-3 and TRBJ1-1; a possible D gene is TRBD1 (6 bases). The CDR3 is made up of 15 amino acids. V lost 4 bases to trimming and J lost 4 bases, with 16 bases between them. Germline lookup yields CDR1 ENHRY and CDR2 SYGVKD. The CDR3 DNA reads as TGTGCCATCAGTGGTTCAGGGGATTATGGCACTGAAGCTTTCTTT. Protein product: CAISGSGDYGTEAFF.

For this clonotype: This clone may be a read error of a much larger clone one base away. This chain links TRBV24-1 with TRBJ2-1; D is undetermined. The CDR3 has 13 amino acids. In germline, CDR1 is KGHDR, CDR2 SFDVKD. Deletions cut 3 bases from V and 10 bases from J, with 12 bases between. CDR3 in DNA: TGTGCCACCAGTGATACGGCCTCCTACGAGCAGTTCTTC. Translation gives CATSDTASYEQFF.

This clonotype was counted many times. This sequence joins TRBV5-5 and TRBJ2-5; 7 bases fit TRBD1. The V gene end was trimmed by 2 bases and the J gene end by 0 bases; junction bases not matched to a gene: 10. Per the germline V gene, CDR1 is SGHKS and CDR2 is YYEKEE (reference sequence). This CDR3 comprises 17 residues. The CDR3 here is CASSFRTQQGYQETQYF. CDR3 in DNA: TGTGCCAGCAGCTTCCGAACTCAACAGGGGTACCAAGAGACCCAGTACTTC.

CDR3 loop: CASGSLNTEKLFF. The CDR3 nucleotides read TGTGCCAGCGGGAGTCTCAACACTGAAAAACTGTTTTTT. This sequence joins TRBV9 and TRBJ1-4, with D uncertain. Trimming removed 7 bases from V and 7 bases from J, with 14 bases in between. Germline loops: CDR1 SGDLS, CDR2 YYNGEE. This CDR3 has 13 residues.

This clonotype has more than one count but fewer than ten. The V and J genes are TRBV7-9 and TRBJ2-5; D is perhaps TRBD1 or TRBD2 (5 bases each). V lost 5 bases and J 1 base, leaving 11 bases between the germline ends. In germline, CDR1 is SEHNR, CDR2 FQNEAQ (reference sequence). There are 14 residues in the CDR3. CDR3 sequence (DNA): TGTGCCAGCAGCCGCCCGGGACCCCAAGAGACCCAGTACTTC. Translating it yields CASSRPGPQETQYF.